Shown below are 11 T cell receptor beta chains from a single sample sequenced in a study of blood T cells in healthy people across ages (dated by TCRdb to about 2015). The method was 5' RACE. Sequencing instrument: Illumina HiSeq 2500. A second PCR of about 6 to 11 cycles was run with a J-beta primer mix and a sample-barcoded 5' primer. TCRdb applied fastp at Q25 and MiXCR to the public reads, then kept only in-frame beta chains. One record per CDR3 amino acid sequence lists the most common genes and DNA. Counted in this sample were roughly 1,500,000 distinct CDR3 sequences; about 32% of them appeared once. The ten largest clones take up around 10% of the sample. The sequencing input was blood. Receptor source: a woman younger than 45 in good health.

The table lists this clonotype with many counts. The chain employs TRBV29-1 and TRBJ2-7; TRBD1 might be the D (5 bases). The V gene lost 6 bases and the J gene lost 0 bases, with 12 bases spanning the gap. This CDR3 has 13 amino acids. CDR1 and CDR2 (germline): SQVTM, ANQGSEA. The DNA of the CDR3 is TGCAGCGTCACAGGTCTTTTCTCCTACGAGCAGTACTTC. This encodes CSVTGLFSYEQYF.

The V call is TRBV24-1, the J call TRBJ1-1, with no clear D. Germline V lookup: CDR1 KGHDR, CDR2 SFDVKD. The CDR3 sequence is 12 residues long. V was shortened by 5 bases and J by 9 bases, with 12 bases between the two germline ends. CDR3 amino acids: CATSGSRTQAFF. CDR3 in DNA: TGTGCCACCAGTGGTTCCAGGACGCAAGCTTTCTTT.

The chain couples TRBV20-1 to TRBJ1-2, with D perhaps TRBD1 (5 bases). This CDR3 is built from 15 residues. CDR1 is DFQATT and CDR2 is SNEGSKA in the germline V gene (reference sequence). The V end lost 0 bases, the J end lost 4 bases, and 15 bases lay between the germline ends. The CDR3 sequence is CSARDRDGGFYGYTF. The CDR3 bases are TGCAGTGCTAGAGATCGGGACGGGGGGTTCTATGGCTACACCTTC.

This sequence joins TRBV9 and TRBJ2-5, with TRBD2 identical over 8 bases. The germline V gene encodes CDR1 SGDLS and CDR2 YYNGEE. The CDR3 sequence is 16 residues long. J was trimmed by 4 bases and V by 1 base; bases with no gene match: 9. The CDR3 is CASSVFGAGEVETQYF. The CDR3 DNA sequence: TGTGCCAGCAGCGTATTTGGAGCGGGGGAGGTAGAGACCCAGTACTTC.

This clonotype has a handful of counts. The chain has TRBV29-1 and TRBJ2-5, with TRBD2 matching 8 bases. Germline V CDR1 and CDR2: SQVTM, ANQGSEA. This CDR3 is built from 14 residues. The ends lost 0 bases at V and 4 bases at J; junction bases unmatched: 4. CDR3: CSVEEGTRRETQYF. The CDR3 coding sequence is TGCAGCGTTGAAGAGGGGACTAGACGAGAGACCCAGTACTTC.

V usage is TRBV28 and J usage is TRBJ2-3, with 8 positions matching TRBD2. Germline CDR1 MDHEN, CDR2 SYDVKM. This CDR3 contains 14 residues. V trimming: 7 bases; J trimming: 1 base; junction bases outside the gene matches: 4. DNA of the CDR3: TGTGCCAGCAAGGTAGCGGGGCGCACAGATACGCAGTATTTT. Translated: CASKVAGRTDTQYF.

Only a few counts were recorded for this clonotype. V is TRBV6-1 and J is TRBJ1-1; no clear D. The CDR3 contains 13 residues. V was clipped by 5 bases and J by 0 bases, with 7 bases between them. Germline values: CDR1 MNHNS, CDR2 SASEGT. The CDR3 DNA sequence: TGTGCCAGCAGTCAACTATTGAACACTGAAGCTTTCTTT. Protein: CASSQLLNTEAFF.

The chain carries TRBV20-1 and TRBJ2-3; D not resolved. Germline V CDR1 and CDR2: DFQATT, SNEGSKA (reference sequence). The CDR3 spans 12 residues. The V end lost 5 bases, the J end lost 0 bases, and 6 bases lay between the germline ends. CDR3 sequence: CSALGSTDTQYF. CDR3 sequence (DNA): TGCAGTGCTTTGGGGAGCACAGATACGCAGTATTTT.

Regarding this clonotype: A read error is possible here, since a much larger clone lies one base away. The chain employs TRBV7-9 and TRBJ2-5; 9 bases agree with TRBD2. Germline CDR1 reads SEHNR; CDR2 reads FQNEAQ (reference sequence). There are 18 residues in the CDR3. CDR3 DNA sequence: TGTACCAGCAGCTTCCGGATAGCGGGGGATCTGTTACAAGAGACCCAGTACTTC. Translating it yields CTSSFRIAGDLLQETQYF. The variable domain in full, with the rest retrieved from reference TRBV7-9 and TRBJ2-5, is DTGVSQNPRHKITKRGQNVTFRCDPISEHNRLYWYRQTLGQGPEFLTYFQNEAQLEKSRLLSDRFSAERPKGSFSTLEIQRTEQGDSAMYLCTSSFRIAGDLLQETQYFGPGTRLLVL.

The chain uses TRBV4-1 and TRBJ2-3, with D perhaps matching TRBD1 or TRBD2 (5 bases each). Germline V gene lookup returns CDR1 MGHRA and CDR2 YSYEKL. Trimming cost V 2 bases and J 0 bases, with 12 bases left between them. This CDR3 is 16 amino acids long. Here the CDR3 reads CASSQIRDGSTDTQYF. CDR3 DNA sequence: TGCGCCAGCAGCCAAATACGGGACGGGAGCACAGATACGCAGTATTTT.

The J gene is TRBJ2-7, the V gene TRBV9, with D hard to call. Matching the DNA end better, TRBJ2-5 makes the J call doubtful. The CDR3 totals 14 residues. From germline, CDR1 is SGDLS and CDR2 YYNGEE. The CDR3 DNA follows: TGTGCCAGCAGCGTAGGGGATAATATTGGGACCCAGTACTTC. This encodes CASSVGDNIGTQYF.